This record looks at one T cell receptor beta chain sequence and its context. V was clipped by 3 bases and J by 2 bases; unmatched bases: 5. The CDR3 covers 15 residues. Germline V gene data show CDR1 as MNHEY and CDR2 as SMNVEV (reference sequence). This sample was taken from a study of OX40 agonist ivuxolimab in advanced cancers. The assay was immunoSEQ multiplex PCR, and TCRdb's table has in-frame clones only and misses some. The sample yields 84,000 or so clones, 94% seen once. The V and J genes are TRBV27 and TRBJ2-7; TRBD1 matches 9 bases. This sequence was found in an adult with an advanced solid tumor such as melanoma, head and neck, liver or kidney cancer. Source: CD4+ or CD8+ T cells sorted from blood, taken in a trial of the OX40 agonist ivuxolimab. Here the CDR3 reads CASSFGTGPTYEQYF. CDR3 bases: TGTGCCAGCAGTTTTGGGACAGGGCCCACCTACGAGCAGTACTTC.